Each of the 4 T cell receptor beta chains below was sequenced from the same sample in a study of T cell changes during pregnancy in multiple sclerosis. The repertoire was sequenced with immunoSEQ multiplex PCR; TCRdb's copy has only in-frame clones and lacks some. Among around 77,000 clones listed, 85% to 95% were seen once. The material was peripheral blood, obtained in the third trimester of pregnancy. The receptors originated from a female donor with multiple sclerosis, enrolled in a pregnancy study.

This CDR3 reads CASSLGGSYNEQFF. The DNA for the CDR3 is TGTGCCAGCAGCTTAGGAGGGTCTTACAATGAGCAGTTCTTC. J is TRBJ2-1 and V is TRBV11-3; possibly TRBD2 for D (5 bases). Germline V gives CDR1 SGHNT, CDR2 YENEEA. V was cut by 1 base and J by 4 bases, with 8 bases left in between. CDR3 length equals 14 residues.

The chain links TRBV6-5 to TRBJ1-3; no clear D. V dropped 0 bases and J dropped 6 bases, with 12 bases sitting between them. Germline V gene lookup returns CDR1 MNHEY and CDR2 SVGAGI. The CDR3 runs to 15 residues. CDR3 protein: CASSYSKQPLNTIYF. DNA of the CDR3: TGTGCCAGCAGTTACTCGAAACAGCCTTTAAACACCATATATTTT.

The rearrangement uses TRBV11-1 and TRBJ2-3, with TRBD1 as a possible D gene (5 bases). V was trimmed by 1 base and J by 2 bases, leaving 16 bases between them. This CDR3 comprises 17 residues. The germline CDR1 and CDR2 sequences are SGHAT and FQDESV (reference sequence). The CDR3 nucleotides read TGTGCCAGCAGCTTAGGAACTGGAAAACAGGTCACAGATACGCAGTATTTT. Its protein is CASSLGTGKQVTDTQYF.

This chain joins TRBV18 and TRBJ2-1; D might be TRBD1 (5 bases). Germline V CDR1 and CDR2: KGHSH, LQKENI. The V end lost 3 bases, the J end lost 8 bases, and 20 bases lay between the germline ends. The CDR3 spans 16 residues. Here the CDR3 DNA reads TGTGCCAGCTCACCGATCACAGGTCGGCTAGGGGATGAGCAGTTCTTC. Translated, it gives CASSPITGRLGDEQFF.